The present entry profiles one T cell receptor (beta chain) with its context. Its specificity is unknown. This entry is derived from a study of cytomegalovirus exposure and HLA in healthy donors. Overall study findings and caveats: Sequence variants that were highly shared formed a cluster that was likely a sequencing artifact. Association of a missense DCLRE1C variant with TCR beta V- and J-gene trimming was reported in a later analysis.

This CDR3 comprises 14 residues. Germline CDR1 and CDR2: MNHEY and SMNVEV (reference sequence). Losses at the gene ends were 7 bases for V and 2 bases for J; bases not matched to a gene: 4. PCR amplification relied on 60 Vbeta primers (plus 13 Jbeta primers). The repertoire was sequenced with immunoSEQ multiplex PCR; TCRdb's copy has only in-frame clones and lacks some. This sample yields 90,000 to 150,000 clones, of which about 70% are seen a single time; roughly an eighth belongs to the top ten. The chain uses TRBV27 and TRBJ2-3; 9 bases agree with TRBD2. Sequenced input: PBMCs. This TCR derives from a woman in her forties in good health and CMV-seropositive. The DNA for the CDR3 is TGTGCCAGCAAACGCGGGGGGGACACAGATACGCAGTATTTT. Residues: CASKRGGDTDTQYF.